Listed here are 29 T cell receptor beta chains from one sample, sequenced in a study of early T cells in non-severe SARS-CoV-2 infection. Via MiXCR, TCRdb re-called the 5' RACE reads, giving one row per CDR3 protein. The sample lists 87,000 or so distinct CDR3 sequences; 9% to 15% were seen once. The sample was whole blood. These receptor sequences come from an adult who was a healthcare worker with PCR-confirmed SARS-CoV-2 infection or an uninfected control (not recorded which).

The V and J genes are TRBV5-1 and TRBJ2-5, with D perhaps matching TRBD1 (7 bases). Germline V gives CDR1 SGHRS, CDR2 YFSETQ. CDR3 length: 14 amino acids. Trimming pared 4 bases from V and 5 bases from J, leaving 15 bases between. CDR3 loop: CASSIGQGGETQYF. In nucleotides, the CDR3 is TGCGCCAGCAGCATCGGCCAGGGGGGCGAGACCCAGTACTTC.

The rearrangement links TRBV29-1 to TRBJ2-7; 10 bases are a match to TRBD2. V shed 3 bases, J shed 12 bases, and the junction held 5 bases outside the gene matches. The CDR3 is 11 residues long. The germline V gene has CDR1 SQVTM and CDR2 ANQGSEA. The DNA for the CDR3 is TGCAGCGTTGACCTAGCGGGAGAGTCGTACTTC. It specifies CSVDLAGESYF.

This clonotype was seen more than once but under ten times. V is TRBV6-2 or TRBV6-3 and J is TRBJ2-7; the D gene is possibly TRBD2 (5 bases). CDR3 length: 14 amino acids. The ends were cut back, 7 bases at V and 3 bases at J, with 16 bases in the middle. Germline CDR1 reads MNHEY; CDR2 reads SVGEGT. The CDR3 is CASTRGRDFYEQYF. DNA for the CDR3: TGTGCCAGCACCCGGGGTAGGGATTTCTACGAGCAGTACTTC.

V and J are TRBV2 and TRBJ1-5; D is undetermined. The CDR3 length is 13 residues. V lost 0 bases, J lost 6 bases, and 6 bases lay in between. The germline V gene has CDR1 SNHLY and CDR2 FYNNEI. The CDR3 nucleotides read TGTGCCAGCAGTGAAGCGGTAGGTCAGCCCCAGCATTTT. Amino acids: CASSEAVGQPQHF.

This chain links TRBV6-1 with TRBJ2-3; D is possibly TRBD1 (6 bases). Trimming took 6 bases from V and 1 from J, leaving 11 bases between them. Per germline, CDR1 MNHNS and CDR2 SASEGT. The CDR3 runs 14 residues. CDR3 sequence (DNA): TGTGCCAGCAGCAGAAGGACAGGCACAGATACGCAGTATTTT. Protein sequence: CASSRRTGTDTQYF.

V usage is TRBV2 and J usage is TRBJ2-2; TRBD2 aligns across 9 bases. This CDR3 contains 15 residues. CDR1 SNHLY and CDR2 FYNNEI come from the germline V gene. Trimming took 4 bases from V and 2 from J; bases not matched to a gene: 2. CDR3 sequence reads: CASSGTSANTGELFF. As DNA, the CDR3 is TGTGCCAGCAGTGGGACTAGCGCTAACACCGGGGAGCTGTTTTTT.

The table lists this clonotype with many counts. This rearrangement joins TRBV10-3 to TRBJ2-3, with a possible D match to TRBD2 (6 bases). CDR3 length: 15 residues. V dropped 7 bases and J dropped 2 bases, with 16 bases sitting between them. Germline V gene data show CDR1 as ENHRY and CDR2 as SYGVKD. CDR3 amino acids: CAIMRGSGATDTQYF. The CDR3 DNA follows: TGTGCCATCATGAGGGGTAGCGGAGCCACAGATACGCAGTATTTT.

This clonotype was counted a few times. The J gene is TRBJ2-2, the V gene TRBV7-8; D assignment may be TRBD1 or TRBD2 (6 bases each). This CDR3 is 17 amino acids long. The V end was cut by 1 base, the J end by 3 bases, with 15 bases between. Germline V gives CDR1 SGHVS, CDR2 FQNEAQ. In DNA form, the CDR3 reads TGTGCCAGCAGCTTAGGATCCGGGGGCAGGTACACCGGGGAGCTGTTTTTT. This sequence encodes CASSLGSGGRYTGELFF.

The chain is built from TRBV5-1 and TRBJ2-7, with TRBD1 matching 9 bases. J was trimmed by 5 bases and V by 4 bases; bases with no gene match: 10. Germline V gene lookup returns CDR1 SGHRS and CDR2 YFSETQ. This CDR3 is built from 15 residues. The CDR3: CASSKTGTGTHEQYF. The CDR3, as DNA: TGCGCCAGCAGCAAGACCGGGACAGGGACCCACGAGCAGTACTTC.

The CDR3 DNA is TGTGCCACCAGCAGAGATTTGGCTAGCGGGAAGGTGCAGTACTTC. This encodes CATSRDLASGKVQYF. J is TRBJ2-7 and V is TRBV15, with 9 bases matching TRBD2. The CDR3 extends over 15 amino acids. CDR1 LNHNV and CDR2 YYDKDF come from the germline V gene (reference sequence). V shed 0 bases, J shed 9 bases, and the junction held 9 bases outside the gene matches.

This clonotype has a handful of counts. The chain recombines TRBV7-2 with TRBJ2-1, with 10 bases fitting TRBD2. The germline V gene has CDR1 SGHTA and CDR2 FQGNSA. V lost 5 bases to trimming and J lost 9 bases; unmatched junction nucleotides: 4. The CDR3 is made up of 13 amino acids. CDR3 in amino acids: CASSVLAGSEQFF. CDR3 bases: TGTGCCAGCAGCGTACTAGCGGGAAGTGAGCAGTTCTTC.

This clonotype was observed many times. The gene calls are TRBV2 and TRBJ1-5; no firm D call. The CDR3 contains 13 residues. The V gene's germline CDR1 is SNHLY and CDR2 FYNNEI. Trimming removed 5 bases at V and 5 bases at J, with 10 bases between. The CDR3 DNA follows: TGTGCCAGCAGTCAGGAGAGCTATCAGCCCCAGCATTTT. Its translation: CASSQESYQPQHF.

This clonotype was counted at least ten times. J is TRBJ2-1 and V is TRBV12-3 or TRBV12-4, with 12 positions matching TRBD2. CDR3 size: 15 residues. The junction had 7 bases not matched to a gene; V was cut back by 5 bases and J by 8 bases. The CDR3 loop is CASSDSGLAGYEQFF. DNA for the CDR3: TGTGCCAGCAGTGACTCCGGACTAGCGGGATATGAGCAGTTCTTC.

This clonotype has a handful of counts. The chain recombines TRBV6-5 with TRBJ2-1; the D gene is possibly TRBD2 (6 bases). This CDR3 region has 14 residues. CDR1 MNHEY and CDR2 SVGAGI come from the germline V gene. V lost 5 bases to trimming and J lost 2 bases, with 10 bases between them. The CDR3 coding sequence is TGTGCCAGCAGTCCGCGGGGAACCTACAATGAGCAGTTCTTC. Amino acid sequence: CASSPRGTYNEQFF.

The chain combines TRBV19 with TRBJ2-1; TRBD1 is a possible D gene (5 bases). The V gene lost 2 bases and the J gene lost 7 bases, with 15 bases spanning the gap. Germline CDR1 is LNHDA and CDR2 is SQIVND (reference sequence). This CDR3 has 15 amino acids. The CDR3 loop reads CASSIQQARTNEQFF. In DNA, the CDR3 is TGTGCCAGTAGTATACAACAGGCCAGGACGAATGAGCAGTTCTTC.

This chain joins TRBV5-1 and TRBJ2-3, with a weak D call TRBD2 (5 bases). CDR3 length equals 14 residues. CDR1 SGHRS and CDR2 YFSETQ come from the germline V gene. The V and J ends lost 4 bases and 2 bases respectively, with 11 bases between them. The CDR3 DNA follows: TGCGCCAGCAGCAGGAGCGGACCCACAGATACGCAGTATTTT. Its protein product is CASSRSGPTDTQYF. The whole variable domain, filled in from reference TRBV5-1 and TRBJ2-3, reads KAGVTQTPRYLIKTRGQQVTLSCSPISGHRSVSWYQQTPGQGLQFLFEYFSETQRNKGNFPGRFSGRQFSNSRSEMNVSTLELGDSALYLCASSRSGPTDTQYFGPGTRLTVL.

The rearrangement joins TRBV4-2 to TRBJ1-6; D ambiguous. The CDR3 consists of 16 residues. Germline CDR1 LGHNA, CDR2 YNFKEQ. The V end lost 0 bases, the J end lost 13 bases, and 19 bases lay between the germline ends. CDR3 region: CASSQEIDVGSVPLHF. The CDR3 DNA sequence: TGTGCCAGCAGCCAAGAGATAGATGTTGGATCGGTCCCCCTCCACTTT.

As concerns this clonotype: This may be a read error: a much more frequent sequence differs by one nucleotide. The V gene is TRBV30, the J gene TRBJ2-2; D is possibly TRBD1 (5 bases). This CDR3 spans 13 amino acids. Between the trimmed V and J ends, which lost 2 bases and 5 bases, there was a span of 9 bases. Germline-derived CDR1 and CDR2 are GTSNPN and SVGIG (reference sequence). CDR3 sequence reads: CAWSTGATGELFF. CDR3 sequence (DNA): TGTGCCTGGAGTACAGGAGCGACCGGGGAGCTGTTTTTT.

V is TRBV6-2 or TRBV6-3 and J is TRBJ2-7; the D gene is possibly TRBD1 (6 bases). In germline, CDR1 is MNHEY, CDR2 SVGEGT. Trimming shortened V by 5 bases and J by 5 bases, and 19 bases separated the two germline ends. The CDR3 spans 15 residues. The CDR3 region is CASSPHRQVINEQYF. The CDR3 DNA follows: TGTGCCAGCAGTCCGCACCGACAGGTGATTAACGAGCAGTACTTC.

This chain joins TRBV12-3 or TRBV12-4 and TRBJ2-1, with TRBD1 matching over 8 bases. The CDR3 loop spans 14 amino acids. With 6 bases clipped from V and 0 bases from J, the junction kept 1 base outside the gene matches. The CDR3 bases are TGTGCCAGCAGCGGACAGGGCTCCTACAATGAGCAGTTCTTC. Its protein is CASSGQGSYNEQFF.

The rearrangement links TRBV29-1 to TRBJ1-1; D perhaps matches TRBD1 (6 bases). V was cut by 4 bases and J by 5 bases, with 17 bases left in between. This CDR3 has 14 residues. Per the germline V gene, CDR1 is SQVTM and CDR2 is ANQGSEA. The chain's CDR3 is CSVASTGGWTEAFF. The CDR3 region has the DNA TGCAGCGTTGCTTCGACAGGAGGGTGGACTGAAGCTTTCTTT.

This clonotype was observed a handful of times. The chain joins TRBV29-1 to TRBJ2-7; 8 bases fit TRBD1. Germline CDR1 is SQVTM and CDR2 is ANQGSEA. V was pared by 4 bases and J by 2 bases, with 7 bases of the junction left unmatched. The CDR3 is made up of 14 amino acids. CDR3: CSVALGTGTYEQYF. CDR3 in DNA: TGCAGCGTTGCGCTTGGGACAGGAACCTACGAGCAGTACTTC.

V usage is TRBV20-1 and J usage is TRBJ2-3; 7 bases line up with TRBD2. The germline V gene has CDR1 DFQATT and CDR2 SNEGSKA (reference sequence). CDR3 length: 15 amino acids. V dropped 0 bases and J dropped 1; count of bases not matched to a gene: 4. As DNA, the CDR3 is TGCAGTGCTAGAGATACACGGGAGGGCACAGATACGCAGTATTTT. Translating it yields CSARDTREGTDTQYF.

The chain employs TRBV29-1 and TRBJ1-5, with D unresolved. The CDR3 contains 12 residues. The germline V gene has CDR1 SQVTM and CDR2 ANQGSEA. V gave up 5 bases and J gave up 0 bases, with 5 bases separating them. In nucleotides, the CDR3 is TGCAGCGTTATGGATAGCAATCAGCCCCAGCATTTT. Protein sequence: CSVMDSNQPQHF.

This clonotype has a handful of counts. The chain links TRBV4-2 to TRBJ1-4; possibly TRBD1 for D (6 bases). This CDR3 is 15 amino acids long. Trimming left V 3 bases short and J 7 bases short, with 15 bases between. Per the germline V gene, CDR1 is LGHNA and CDR2 is YNFKEQ. The CDR3: CASSHLEGGGEKLFF. The CDR3 DNA reads TGTGCCAGCAGCCACCTCGAGGGGGGAGGTGAAAAACTGTTTTTT.

This clonotype was observed at least ten times. The chain joins TRBV6-6 to TRBJ1-4, with TRBD1 matching over 7 bases. CDR3 length equals 15 residues. From germline, CDR1 is MNHNY and CDR2 SVGAGI (reference sequence). The ends lost 0 bases at V and 7 bases at J; junction bases unmatched: 5. The CDR3 region has the DNA TGTGCCAGCAGTTACTCGACAGGGATGGCTGAAAAACTGTTTTTT. Its protein is CASSYSTGMAEKLFF.

The chain is built from TRBV6-1 and TRBJ2-1, with D perhaps matching TRBD2 (5 bases). CDR1 and CDR2 (germline): MNHNS, SASEGT. V lost 3 bases and J 8 bases, leaving 8 bases between the germline ends. The CDR3 runs to 12 residues. This CDR3 reads CASSDLADEQFF. The CDR3 coding sequence is TGTGCCAGCAGTGACCTAGCAGATGAGCAGTTCTTC.

This clonotype has a handful of counts. J is TRBJ1-2 and V is TRBV20-1; 7 bases align to TRBD1. CDR3 size: 14 residues. The ends lost 4 bases at V and 5 bases at J; junction bases unmatched: 10. The germline V gene encodes CDR1 DFQATT and CDR2 SNEGSKA (reference sequence). The CDR3 sequence: CSATQTGPQYGYTF. The CDR3 nucleotides read TGCAGTGCTACCCAGACAGGGCCCCAGTATGGCTACACCTTC.

This clonotype came up many times. Written as DNA, the CDR3 is TGTGCCAGCTCACCTTTGCCGGGACAGGGGGCGTCTGAAGCTTTCTTT. The encoded protein is CASSPLPGQGASEAFF. V usage is TRBV18 and J usage is TRBJ1-1; 12 bases agree with TRBD1. The trim removed 3 bases at V and 6 bases at J, leaving 8 bases unmatched. Germline CDR1 reads KGHSH; CDR2 reads LQKENI. The CDR3 has 16 amino acids. Filled out from reference TRBV18 and TRBJ1-1, the complete variable domain reads NAGVMQNPRHLVRRRGQEARLRCSPMKGHSHVYWYRQLPEEGLKFMVYLQKENIIDESGMPKERFSAEFPKEGPSILRIQQVVRGDSAAYFCASSPLPGQGASEAFFGQGTRLTVV.